These 2 T cell receptor beta chains share one sample of origin, sequenced in a study of T cell repertoires in cytomegalovirus infection. MiXCR was run by TCRdb on the reads, yielding one entry per CDR3 protein. The sample contains fewer than 85,000 distinct CDR3 sequences, around half of which appear only once. No cognate antigen is known for these TCRs. The input for sequencing was CD8+ T cells from cultured PBMCs, taken from culture after CMV antigen stimulation. Every receptor here comes from a human donor in good health (CMV status not recorded). Some clones in this sample may be carry-over from other donors' samples.

This clonotype has only a few counts. The chain carries TRBV11-2 and TRBJ1-1, with TRBD1 as a possible D gene (6 bases). Trimming removed 4 bases from V and 9 bases from J, with 15 bases in between. The CDR3 is 13 amino acids. CDR1 and CDR2 (germline): SGHAT, FQNNGV. The CDR3 loop reads CASSSFSDSQAFF. The CDR3 DNA sequence: TGTGCCAGCAGCTCCTTCTCGGACAGTCAAGCTTTCTTT. The variable domain in full, completed from reference TRBV11-2 and TRBJ1-1, reads EAGVAQSPRYKIIEKRQSVAFWCNPISGHATLYWYQQILGQGPKLLIQFQNNGVVDDSQLPKDRFSAERLKGVDSTLKIQPAKLEDSAVYLCASSSFSDSQAFFGQGTRLTVV.

This clonotype was found a few times. The chain couples TRBV7-6 to TRBJ2-1, with D hard to call. From germline, CDR1 is SGHVS and CDR2 FNYEAQ. The CDR3 extends over 14 amino acids. Trimming stripped 1 base from V and 5 bases from J, with 9 bases between. The CDR3: CASSLEWDNNEQFF. CDR3 bases: TGTGCCAGCAGCTTAGAGTGGGATAACAATGAGCAGTTCTTC.